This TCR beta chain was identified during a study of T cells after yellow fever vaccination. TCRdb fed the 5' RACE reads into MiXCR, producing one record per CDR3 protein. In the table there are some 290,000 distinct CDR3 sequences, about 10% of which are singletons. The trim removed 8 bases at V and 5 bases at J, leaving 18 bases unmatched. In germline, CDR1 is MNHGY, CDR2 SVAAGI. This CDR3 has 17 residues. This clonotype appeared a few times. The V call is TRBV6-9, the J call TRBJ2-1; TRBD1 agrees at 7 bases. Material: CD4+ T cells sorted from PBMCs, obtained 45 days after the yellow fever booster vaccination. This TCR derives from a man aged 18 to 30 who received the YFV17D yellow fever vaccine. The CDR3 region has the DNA TGTGCCAGCGGCTCGACAGGGTGCCCCGGGCTTAACAATGAGCAGTTCTTC. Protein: CASGSTGCPGLNNEQFF.